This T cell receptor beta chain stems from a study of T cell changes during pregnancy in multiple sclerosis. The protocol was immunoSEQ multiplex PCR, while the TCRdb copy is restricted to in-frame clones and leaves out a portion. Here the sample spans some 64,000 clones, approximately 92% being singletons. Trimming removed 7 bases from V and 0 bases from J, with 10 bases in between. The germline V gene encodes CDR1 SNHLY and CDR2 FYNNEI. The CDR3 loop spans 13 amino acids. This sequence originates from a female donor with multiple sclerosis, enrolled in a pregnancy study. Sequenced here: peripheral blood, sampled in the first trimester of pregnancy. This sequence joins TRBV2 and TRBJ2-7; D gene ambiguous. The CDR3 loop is CASKSGYSYEQYF. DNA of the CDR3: TGTGCCAGCAAGTCCGGGTACTCCTACGAGCAGTACTTC.